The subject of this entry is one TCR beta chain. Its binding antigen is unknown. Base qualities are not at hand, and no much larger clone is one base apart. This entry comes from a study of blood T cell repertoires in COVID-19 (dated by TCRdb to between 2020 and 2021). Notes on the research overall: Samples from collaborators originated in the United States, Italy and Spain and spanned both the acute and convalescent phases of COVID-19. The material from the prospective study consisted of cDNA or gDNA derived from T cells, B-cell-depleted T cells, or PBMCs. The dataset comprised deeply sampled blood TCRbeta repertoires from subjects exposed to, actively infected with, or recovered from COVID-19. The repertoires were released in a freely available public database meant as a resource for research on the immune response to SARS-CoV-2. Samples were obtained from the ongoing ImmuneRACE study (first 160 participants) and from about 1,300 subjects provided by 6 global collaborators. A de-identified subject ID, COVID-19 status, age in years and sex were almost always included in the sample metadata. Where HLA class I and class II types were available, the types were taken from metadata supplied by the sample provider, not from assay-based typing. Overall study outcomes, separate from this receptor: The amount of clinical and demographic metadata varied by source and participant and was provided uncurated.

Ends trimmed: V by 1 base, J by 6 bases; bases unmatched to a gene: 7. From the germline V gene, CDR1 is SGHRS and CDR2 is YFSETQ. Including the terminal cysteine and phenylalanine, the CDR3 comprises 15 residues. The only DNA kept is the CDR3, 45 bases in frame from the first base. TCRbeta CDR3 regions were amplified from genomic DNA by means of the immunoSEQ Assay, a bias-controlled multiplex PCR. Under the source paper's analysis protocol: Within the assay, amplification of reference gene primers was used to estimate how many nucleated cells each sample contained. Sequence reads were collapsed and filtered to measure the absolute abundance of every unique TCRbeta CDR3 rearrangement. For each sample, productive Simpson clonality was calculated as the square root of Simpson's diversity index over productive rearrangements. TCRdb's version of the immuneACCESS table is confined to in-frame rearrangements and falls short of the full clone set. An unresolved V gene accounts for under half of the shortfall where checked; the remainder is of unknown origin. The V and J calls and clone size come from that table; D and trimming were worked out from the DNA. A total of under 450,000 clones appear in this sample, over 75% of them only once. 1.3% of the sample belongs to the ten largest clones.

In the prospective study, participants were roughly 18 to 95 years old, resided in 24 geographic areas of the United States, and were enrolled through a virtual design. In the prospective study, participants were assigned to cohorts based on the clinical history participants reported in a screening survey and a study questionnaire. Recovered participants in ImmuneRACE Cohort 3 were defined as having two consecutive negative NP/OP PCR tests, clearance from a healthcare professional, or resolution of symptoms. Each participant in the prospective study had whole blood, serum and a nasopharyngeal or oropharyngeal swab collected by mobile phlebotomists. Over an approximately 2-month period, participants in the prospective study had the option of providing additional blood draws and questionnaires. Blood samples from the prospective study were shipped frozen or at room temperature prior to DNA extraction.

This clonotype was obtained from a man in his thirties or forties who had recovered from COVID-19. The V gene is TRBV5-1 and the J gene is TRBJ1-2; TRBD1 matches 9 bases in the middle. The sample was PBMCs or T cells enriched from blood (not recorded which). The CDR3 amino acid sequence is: CASSLNPGQGNGYTF. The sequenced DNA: TGCGCCAGCAGCTTGAATCCGGGACAGGGAAATGGCTACACCTTC.